This T cell receptor beta chain was documented in a study of tumor-infiltrating lymphocytes in primary liver carcinoma. The input was around 0.5 ug total RNA; TCR beta cDNA was made from it with a constant-region primer. ARM-PCR was slightly modified, and three nested multiplex PCR rounds with it gave rise to the TCR beta libraries. A C-beta reverse primer was combined with TRBV1-TRBV30 forward primers in the first two PCR rounds, and each round had roughly 11 cycles. TCRdb fed the multiplex PCR reads into MiXCR, producing one record per CDR3 protein. The profile shows 100,000 to 150,000 distinct CDR3 sequences, around 64% of them singletons. Co-extraction of RNA and DNA was performed on about 19-32 mg of unsorted bulk tissue. The CDR3 runs to 19 residues. Trimming removed 3 bases from V and 4 bases from J; junction bases left unmatched: 11.

The V call is TRBV12-3 or TRBV12-4, the J call TRBJ2-6; 11 bases agree with TRBD1. The sample consisted of liver tumor tissue from sampling region 3. Subset described: tumor region T3, left-lateral pole. The sequence was obtained from a woman aged 55-70 years with primary liver carcinoma and hepatitis B virus infection. The CDR3 loop is CASSFLLRDRGDGANVLTF. Here the CDR3 DNA reads TGTGCCAGCAGTTTCCTTCTCCGGGACAGGGGGGACGGGGCCAACGTCCTGACTTTC.